Detailed here is one T cell receptor (beta chain). In the original processing: For nucleated cells, counts were estimated from reference gene primer amplification. Sequencing was performed with immunoSEQ multiplex PCR; in TCRdb, only in-frame clones are kept and a portion is missing. V and J calls and clone size are copied from that table; D and trimming were computed from the DNA. The profile covers a few hundred thousand clones, with around 88% appearing a single time and approximately 4.1% taken by the ten largest. The record originates from a study of blood T cell repertoires in COVID-19. On the study more broadly: PBMCs, B-cell-depleted T cells, or T cells provided the cDNA or gDNA that made up the material.

CDR3 size: 15 residues. CDR1 and CDR2 from the germline V gene are SGDLS and YYNGEE. V was trimmed by 3 bases and J by 4 bases, leaving 16 bases between them. Study members were between roughly 18 and 89 years old and lived in 25 or so US regions. The J gene is TRBJ1-2, the V gene TRBV9; no clear D. The sample comprised PBMCs or T cells enriched from blood (not recorded which). This receptor was taken from a woman in her twenties or thirties who had recovered from COVID-19. The DNA for the CDR3 is TGTGCCAGCAGCGAGAGGACTCATAGAGGCTATGGCTACACCTTC. Translated: CASSERTHRGYGYTF.